This T cell receptor beta chain appears in the sequencing data of a study of blood T cell repertoires in COVID-19. Overall study context: The United States, Italy and Spain provided the acute and convalescent COVID-19 samples.

Here immunoSEQ multiplex PCR was the method, and the copy in TCRdb shows in-frame clones only, minus some. In the table there are fewer than 110,000 clones, roughly 86% of which are singletons. Sequencing was carried out using peripheral blood. The sequence derives from a woman aged 30 to 39 with acute or convalescent COVID-19.

CDR3 in DNA: TGCGCCAGCAGATGGTCGACAGATTATGGCTACACCTTC. Its protein is CASRWSTDYGYTF. The genes are TRBV5-1 and TRBJ1-2; D perhaps matches TRBD1 (5 bases). The germline V gene has CDR1 SGHRS and CDR2 YFSETQ. The germline V and J ends were trimmed by 5 bases and 5 bases, with 13 bases remaining between them. The CDR3 length is 13 residues.